This TCR beta chain is from a study of blood T cell repertoires in COVID-19. This table comes from immunoSEQ multiplex PCR, and its TCRdb copy is limited to in-frame clones, with some not included. The repertoire consists of approximately 92,000 clones, with approximately 86% occurring once and the leading ten covering 3.4%. The CDR3 is 14 amino acids. V lost 5 bases to trimming and J lost 2 bases; unmatched junction nucleotides: 5. The germline V gene encodes CDR1 SEHNR and CDR2 FQNEAQ (reference sequence). The sample was peripheral blood. The chain links TRBV7-9 to TRBJ2-5; TRBD1 aligns across 7 bases. The sequence was collected from a man aged 50 to 59 with acute or convalescent COVID-19. CDR3 nucleotides: TGTGCCAGCAGCCTCGGGACAGCTCAAGAGACCCAGTACTTC. Its protein is CASSLGTAQETQYF.